The present T cell receptor beta chain was sequenced within a study of PD-1 blockade in classical Hodgkin lymphoma. Per the germline V gene, CDR1 is MGHRA and CDR2 is YSYEKL. V was cut by 0 bases and J by 0 bases, with 15 bases left in between. The CDR3 extends over 18 amino acids. Every one of the patients relapsed after autologous stem cell transplantation (brentuximab vedotin exposure was variable). Classification of best responses gave complete response, partial response or progressive disease. Using immunoSEQ multiplex PCR, the repertoire was profiled, and TCRdb retains in-frame clones only, with some absent. The data hold 90,000 to 95,000 clones, with 75% to 90% observed a single time.

This material consisted of peripheral blood mononuclear cells (PBMCs), taken before the second cycle of nivolumab. V gene TRBV4-1 combines with J gene TRBJ1-3; TRBD1 is a possible D gene (5 bases). The sequence was obtained from a human donor with classical Hodgkin lymphoma. This CDR3 reads CASSQEGLGQGSGNTIYF. DNA for the CDR3: TGCGCCAGCAGCCAAGAGGGGCTCGGGCAGGGCTCTGGAAACACCATATATTTT.